This TCR beta chain appears in the sequencing data of a study of OX40 agonist ivuxolimab in advanced cancers. Across the study: Allowance was made for prior anti-PD-1, anti-PD-L1 or anti-CTLA-4 therapy, and approximately 41% had some. Partial responses were seen in three patients, one with hepatocellular carcinoma and two with cutaneous melanoma.

Blood got drawn at baseline, again on cycle 4 day 1, and then on cycle 7 day 1. CDR3 length: 19 amino acids. Per germline, CDR1 SGHNT and CDR2 YENEEA. V shed 7 bases and J shed 7 bases, with 31 bases lying between them. Profiled with immunoSEQ multiplex PCR; TCRdb holds only in-frame clones, not every one. The sample yields 77,000 or so clones, 81% seen once. Regarding the study as a whole: It was also the case that some nonresponders had low normalized T-cell clonal expansion.

Remarks on this clone: What it binds is unknown.

The chain joins TRBV11-3 to TRBJ2-2; possibly TRBD1 for D (9 bases). The sequenced sample was CD4+ or CD8+ T cells sorted from blood, obtained in a trial of the OX40 agonist ivuxolimab. This receptor was identified in an adult with an advanced solid tumor such as melanoma, head and neck, liver or kidney cancer. CDR3 nucleotide sequence: TGTGCCAGCACCCCGGGACAGGGTCTGCGAGCGGGAGTGGACGGGGAGCTGTTTTTT. Encoded protein: CASTPGQGLRAGVDGELFF.